These 15 T cell receptor beta chains originate from one sample sequenced in a study of cytomegalovirus exposure and HLA in healthy donors. Primers: 60 Vbeta forward and 13 Jbeta reverse. Here immunoSEQ multiplex PCR was the method, and the copy in TCRdb shows in-frame clones only, minus some. The sample data list 200,000 to 250,000 clones. Sequencing used PBMCs. The source is a girl aged 2-10 years in good health and CMV-seropositive.

The rearrangement uses TRBV20-1 and TRBJ2-1; perhaps TRBD2 as D (7 bases). The CDR3 is 11 residues long. Looked up from germline, CDR1 is DFQATT and CDR2 is SNEGSKA (reference sequence). V lost 0 bases, J lost 16 bases, and 13 bases lay in between. The CDR3 region is CSARDRGADFF. The CDR3 nucleotides read TGCAGTGCTAGAGATCGGGGGGCCGATTTCTTC.

CDR3 coding DNA: TGTGCCAGCAGCTCTAGGACAGGGGAGGGTATGGAGCAGTACTTC. Translation gives CASSSRTGEGMEQYF. The chain combines TRBV7-9 with TRBJ2-7; TRBD1 aligns across 9 bases. This CDR3 is 15 amino acids long. From germline, CDR1 is SEHNR and CDR2 FQNEAQ (reference sequence). V was pared by 4 bases and J by 7 bases, with 11 bases of the junction left unmatched.

The V and J genes are TRBV7-9 and TRBJ1-3, with 9 bases lining up with TRBD1. The CDR3 runs 19 residues. Trimming removed 5 bases from V and 2 bases from J; junction bases left unmatched: 16. Germline V CDR1 and CDR2: SEHNR, FQNEAQ (reference sequence). The chain's CDR3 is CASSPTRPRDRVPGNTIYF. The DNA of the CDR3 is TGTGCCAGCAGCCCGACCCGGCCCCGGGACAGGGTACCTGGAAACACCATATATTTT. Using reference TRBV7-9 and TRBJ1-3 for the parts outside the CDR3, the full variable domain is DTGVSQNPRHKITKRGQNVTFRCDPISEHNRLYWYRQTLGQGPEFLTYFQNEAQLEKSRLLSDRFSAERPKGSFSTLEIQRTEQGDSAMYLCASSPTRPRDRVPGNTIYFGEGSWLTVV.

V is TRBV7-9 and J is TRBJ2-2, with 8 positions matching TRBD2. There are 14 residues in the CDR3. Unmatched junction bases numbered 4, after V lost 4 bases and J lost 6 bases. Germline CDR1 and CDR2: SEHNR and FQNEAQ (reference sequence). The CDR3 reads CASSWGLGPGELFF. The DNA for the CDR3 is TGTGCCAGCAGCTGGGGACTAGGGCCCGGGGAGCTGTTTTTT.

The chain couples TRBV2 to TRBJ2-1; D is unresolved. Trimming removed 3 bases from V and 0 bases from J, with 12 bases in between. The CDR3 extends over 16 amino acids. Per germline, CDR1 SNHLY and CDR2 FYNNEI. CDR3 sequence: CASSDAAARSYNEQFF. The DNA for the CDR3 is TGTGCCAGCAGTGACGCCGCGGCCCGCTCCTACAATGAGCAGTTCTTC.

The V gene is TRBV5-1, the J gene TRBJ2-7; maybe TRBD1 (6 bases). Deletions cut 4 bases from V and 3 bases from J, with 8 bases between. The germline V gene has CDR1 SGHRS and CDR2 YFSETQ. This CDR3 is 12 amino acids long. CDR3 protein: CASSRDNYEQYF. The CDR3 region has the DNA TGCGCCAGCAGCAGGGACAACTACGAGCAGTACTTC.

Written as DNA, the CDR3 is TGTGCCAGCAGCTCACCCCTGACAGGGAAAAACGCTCTGGATGAAAAACTGTTTTTT. Translating gives CASSSPLTGKNALDEKLFF. The V and J genes are TRBV7-9 and TRBJ1-4, with TRBD1 matching over 7 bases. Per germline, CDR1 SEHNR and CDR2 FQNEAQ (reference sequence). Germline trimming cut 4 bases from V and 6 bases from J; bases unmatched to any gene: 20. The CDR3 loop spans 19 amino acids.

V usage is TRBV27 and J usage is TRBJ1-1; TRBD1 matches 11 bases. This CDR3 spans 16 amino acids. J gave up 5 bases and V 5 bases, and 10 bases lay outside the gene matches. The germline V gene encodes CDR1 MNHEY and CDR2 SMNVEV (reference sequence). For the CDR3, the DNA is TGTGCCAGCAGTACCCCCGGGACAGGGGGTGAGACTGAAGCTTTCTTT. Translation: CASSTPGTGGETEAFF.

V gene TRBV5-1 combines with J gene TRBJ1-2, with TRBD1 identical over 7 bases. The CDR3 consists of 16 residues. V lost 5 bases to trimming and J lost 5 bases; unmatched junction nucleotides: 15. Germline values: CDR1 SGHRS, CDR2 YFSETQ. CDR3 nucleotide sequence: TGCGCCAGCAGTTCCGGCGGGACAGATCTTAGTTATGGCTACACCTTC. Encoded protein: CASSSGGTDLSYGYTF.

The chain employs TRBV11-2 and TRBJ2-5; 11 bases align to TRBD1. J was trimmed by 13 bases and V by 5 bases; bases with no gene match: 12. Germline assignment: CDR1 SGHAT and CDR2 FQNNGV. The CDR3 has 14 residues. CDR3 amino acids: CASSPDRGLNWPYF. The DNA for the CDR3 is TGTGCCAGCAGCCCGGACAGGGGGCTGAACTGGCCGTACTTC.

CDR3 coding DNA: TGTGCCAGCAGCGGACTCACCGGGGAGCTGTTTTTT. Protein: CASSGLTGELFF. This rearrangement joins TRBV9 to TRBJ2-2, with D hard to call. The CDR3 loop spans 12 amino acids. Looked up from germline, CDR1 is SGDLS and CDR2 is YYNGEE. V lost 3 bases to trimming and J lost 4 bases, with 4 bases between them. Complete variable domain (other parts from reference TRBV9 and TRBJ2-2): DSGVTQTPKHLITATGQRVTLRCSPRSGDLSVYWYQQSLDQGLQFLIQYYNGEERAKGNILERFSAQQFPDLHSELNLSSLELGDSALYFCASSGLTGELFFGEGSRLTVL.

The J gene is TRBJ2-6, the V gene TRBV7-3; no definite D call. Per the germline V gene, CDR1 is SGHTA and CDR2 is FQGTGA. The CDR3 covers 16 residues. Trimming left V 4 bases short and J 0 bases short, with 10 bases between. The CDR3 DNA reads TGTGCCAGCAGCTCCGGCGAGGTCTCTGGGGCCAACGTCCTGACTTTC. This encodes CASSSGEVSGANVLTF.

The V and J genes are TRBV21-1 and TRBJ1-2; whether TRBD1, the table's D call, matches the DNA was not checked. TRBV21-1 is a pseudogene. CDR3 length equals 13 residues. DNA of the CDR3: TGTGCCAGCAGCACGAGGGGGAACTATGGCTACACCTTC. Translating gives CASSTRGNYGYTF.

The V and J genes are TRBV7-9 and TRBJ1-2, with 7 bases aligning to TRBD1. Germline assignment: CDR1 SEHNR and CDR2 FQNEAQ (reference sequence). The ends lost 0 bases at V and 6 bases at J; junction bases unmatched: 4. This CDR3 spans 14 amino acids. As DNA, the CDR3 is TGTGCCAGCAGCTTAGCTGGGACAGTCAATGGCTACACCTTC. It is translated as CASSLAGTVNGYTF.

The gene calls are TRBV6-6 and TRBJ1-1, with D hard to call. CDR1 MNHNY and CDR2 SVGAGI come from the germline V gene (reference sequence). The CDR3 runs to 14 residues. V was pared by 5 bases and J by 4 bases, with 14 bases between. This chain's CDR3 is CASSLHYGGTEAFF. In nucleotides, the CDR3 is TGTGCCAGCAGTCTCCATTACGGTGGCACTGAAGCTTTCTTT.